These T cell receptor beta chains were read from a single sample in a study of ipilimumab plus nivolumab after autologous stem cell transplantation. Profiled with immunoSEQ multiplex PCR; TCRdb holds only in-frame clones, not every one. There are around 12,000 clones in the sample; under 80% occur only once, and about 11% lies in the top ten. The sequencing used PBMCs, collected in a trial of ipilimumab plus nivolumab as post-transplant consolidation. The receptors stem from a male donor with multiple myeloma. CDR3s leave out the opening cysteine and the closing phenylalanine or tryptophan. Fields, in order: CDR3 protein, D gene, V gene, CDR3 length, J gene. D genes are given only for firm matches.

CDR3: ASSLTDEGNTIY
D: NA
V: TRBV5-1
length: 12
J: TRBJ1-3

CDR3: ASSEALHGYT
D: NA
V: TRBV13
length: 10
J: TRBJ1-2

CDR3: ASSPDRAGNSPLH
D: TRBD1
V: TRBV2
length: 13
J: TRBJ1-6

CDR3: ASSRRRDSYEQY
D: NA
V: TRBV2
length: 12
J: TRBJ2-7

CDR3: ASSPGSEGPKNIQY
D: NA
V: TRBV18
length: 14
J: TRBJ2-4

CDR3: ASSLGDREYNEQF
D: TRBD1
V: TRBV5-4
length: 13
J: TRBJ2-1

CDR3: ASSPDTATNEKLF
D: NA
V: TRBV5-1
length: 13
J: TRBJ1-4

CDR3: ASSVGGEFRSGANVLT
D: NA
V: TRBV9
length: 16
J: TRBJ2-6

CDR3: ASSAGPDGGNTIY
D: NA
V: TRBV9
length: 13
J: TRBJ1-3

CDR3: ASSYIRTGGGTEAF
D: TRBD1
V: TRBV6-5
length: 14
J: TRBJ1-1

CDR3: ASRGERGSTETQY
D: TRBD2
V: TRBV6-6
length: 13
J: TRBJ2-5

CDR3: ASRQRALTPGELF
D: NA
V: TRBV6-1
length: 13
J: TRBJ2-2

CDR3: ASIGHTEAF
D: NA
V: TRBV6-5
length: 9
J: TRBJ1-1

CDR3: ASSRLEGARAF
D: TRBD1
V: TRBV11-2
length: 11
J: TRBJ1-1

CDR3: ASSESGNSPLH
D: NA
V: TRBV6-1
length: 11
J: TRBJ1-6

CDR3: ASSRTGTALGEQF
D: NA
V: TRBV11-3
length: 13
J: TRBJ2-1

CDR3: ASSSWDLETQY
D: NA
V: TRBV7-9
length: 11
J: TRBJ2-5

CDR3: ASSQDISGGRSSTDTQY
D: TRBD2
V: TRBV4-2
length: 17
J: TRBJ2-3

CDR3: ASSLEGVRRSYEQY
D: NA
V: TRBV5-6
length: 14
J: TRBJ2-7

CDR3: SVVVQWRV
D: NA
V: TRBV29-1
length: 8
J: TRBJ2-1

CDR3: ASSMAPSTGELF
D: NA
V: TRBV19
length: 12
J: TRBJ2-2

CDR3: ASSFTRGATYNEQF
D: TRBD2
V: TRBV5-1
length: 14
J: TRBJ2-1

CDR3: ASSDRDRGRDGYT
D: TRBD1
V: TRBV7-9
length: 13
J: TRBJ1-2

CDR3: ASSLGGQDEKLF
D: NA
V: TRBV5-6
length: 12
J: TRBJ1-4

CDR3: ASSFIAGGPYNEQF
D: TRBD2
V: TRBV27
length: 14
J: TRBJ2-1

CDR3: ATSIRDRGSHGYT
D: TRBD1
V: TRBV15
length: 13
J: TRBJ1-2

CDR3: ASSLFATTGETQY
D: NA
V: TRBV5-1
length: 13
J: TRBJ2-5

CDR3: ASSRGMGTGPLEQY
D: TRBD1
V: TRBV18
length: 14
J: TRBJ2-7

CDR3: ASSIDRGYGYT
D: TRBD1
V: TRBV19
length: 11
J: TRBJ1-2

CDR3: ASSLRKKGRPNEKLF
D: NA
V: TRBV13
length: 15
J: TRBJ1-4

CDR3: ASSEGGDEQF
D: TRBD1
V: TRBV6-5
length: 10
J: TRBJ2-1

CDR3: ASSQTSVSTDTQY
D: TRBD2
V: TRBV4-3
length: 13
J: TRBJ2-3

CDR3: ASSLGGRLYGYT
D: NA
V: TRBV7-3
length: 12
J: TRBJ1-2

CDR3: ASSRAGNQPQH
D: NA
V: TRBV5-6
length: 11
J: TRBJ1-5

CDR3: ASSLGGATNTGELF
D: NA
V: TRBV5-5
length: 14
J: TRBJ2-2